There are a few counts of the clone carrying this T cell receptor (beta chain). This sample was included in a study of blood T cells in healthy people across ages. The CDR3 length is 17 residues. Trimming took 4 bases from V and 3 from J; bases not matched to a gene: 14. From germline, CDR1 is SGHRS and CDR2 YFSETQ. It was with a sample-barcoded 5' primer and a J-beta primer mix that a second PCR of roughly 7 to 12 cycles was run. TCRdb recomputed calls from the 5' RACE reads with MiXCR, one row per CDR3 protein. The table has about 1.6 million distinct CDR3 sequences, 30% to 35% seen once; the top ten hold about 11%.

V and J are TRBV5-1 and TRBJ2-5; 8 bases line up with TRBD2. The sequencing input was blood. This receptor was identified in a woman under 40 in good health. The CDR3 DNA reads TGCGCCAGCAGCGCAATGGGGTCGGGGGGGCCCGAAGAGACCCAGTACTTC. This encodes CASSAMGSGGPEETQYF. The full variable domain, with the rest looked up from reference TRBV5-1 and TRBJ2-5, is KAGVTQTPRYLIKTRGQQVTLSCSPISGHRSVSWYQQTPGQGLQFLFEYFSETQRNKGNFPGRFSGRQFSNSRSEMNVSTLELGDSALYLCASSAMGSGGPEETQYFGPGTRLLVL.